This TCR beta chain was retrieved from a study of T-cell memory formation after mild COVID-19. General study findings and limits: Contracting CD4+ clones sat mainly in CM and EM; CD8+ in EMRA.

This clonotype has a count of ten or more. Its antigen is not identified. Constant-segment primers served in 5'RACE that generated TCR alpha and TCR beta cDNA libraries bearing sample barcodes and UMIs. Each CDR3 protein gets one entry after TCRdb re-called the 5' RACE reads with MiXCR. The sample carries tens of thousands of distinct CDR3 sequences, 9.5% recorded once. This CDR3 is 14 amino acids long. Germline loops: CDR1 LGHNA, CDR2 YNFKEQ. With 0 bases removed from V and 5 bases from J, the gap between germline ends came to 10 bases. Sequenced sample: PBMCs or a T cell subset sorted from them (not recorded which). This TCR was recovered from a man aged 18 to 30 who had mild COVID-19 (a few samples of this study predate the infection). Cell type and time point are not known. The rearrangement uses TRBV4-2 and TRBJ1-1; D remains unclear. The CDR3 loop reads CASSQDRVWTEAFF. CDR3 nucleotide sequence: TGTGCCAGCAGCCAAGATCGGGTTTGGACTGAAGCTTTCTTT.